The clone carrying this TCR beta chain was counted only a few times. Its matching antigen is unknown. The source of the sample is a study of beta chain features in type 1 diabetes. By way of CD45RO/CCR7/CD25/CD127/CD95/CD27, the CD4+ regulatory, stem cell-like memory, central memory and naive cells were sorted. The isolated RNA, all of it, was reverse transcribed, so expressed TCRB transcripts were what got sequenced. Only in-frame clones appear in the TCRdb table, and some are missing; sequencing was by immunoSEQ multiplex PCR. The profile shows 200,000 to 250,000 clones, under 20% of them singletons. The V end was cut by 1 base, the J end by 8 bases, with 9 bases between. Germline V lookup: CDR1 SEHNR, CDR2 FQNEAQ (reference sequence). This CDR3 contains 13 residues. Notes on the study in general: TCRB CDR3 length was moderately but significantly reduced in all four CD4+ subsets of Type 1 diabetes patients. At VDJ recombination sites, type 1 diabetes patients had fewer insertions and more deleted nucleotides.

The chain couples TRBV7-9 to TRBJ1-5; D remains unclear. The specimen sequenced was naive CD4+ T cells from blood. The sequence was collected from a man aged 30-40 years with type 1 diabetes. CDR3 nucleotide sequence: TGTGCCAGCAGCTTAGTTCGGGGTGAGCCCCAGCATTTT. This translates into CASSLVRGEPQHF.